Shown below are 24 T cell receptor beta chains from a single sample sequenced in a study of blood T cell repertoires in COVID-19. The data were produced by immunoSEQ multiplex PCR, yet TCRdb's version contains in-frame clones alone and is incomplete. The sample has about 180,000 clones, 79% seen once; the top ten hold 8.1%. Sequences were obtained from peripheral blood. The receptors shown here come from a woman aged 60-75 years with COVID-19, enrolled during active disease.

The CDR3 DNA sequence: TGTGCCAGCAGCTCGGGGAGTGGCTACACCTTC. Translated: CASSSGSGYTF. The rearrangement links TRBV11-2 to TRBJ1-2; D gene unclear. The ends were cut back, 4 bases at V and 7 bases at J, with 7 bases in the middle. Germline CDR1 is SGHAT and CDR2 is FQNNGV. The CDR3 runs to 11 residues.

The CDR3 protein is CASSLMPGGVFEAFF. CDR3 DNA: TGTGCCAGCAGCTTAATGCCCGGGGGAGTTTTTGAAGCTTTCTTT. The gene calls are TRBV7-3 and TRBJ1-1; tentatively, D is TRBD1 (5 bases). The V end was cut by 1 base, the J end by 7 bases, with 16 bases between. Germline V gene lookup returns CDR1 SGHTA and CDR2 FQGTGA. The CDR3 totals 15 residues.

The table lists this clone with a few counts. V gene TRBV2 combines with J gene TRBJ2-2, with D possibly matching TRBD2 (5 bases). CDR1 is SNHLY and CDR2 is FYNNEI in the germline V gene. The CDR3 runs 15 residues. Trimming shortened V by 5 bases and J by 2 bases, and 12 bases separated the two germline ends. CDR3 in amino acids: CASSWVGGNTGELFF. In DNA, the CDR3 is TGTGCCAGCAGTTGGGTCGGAGGCAACACCGGGGAGCTGTTTTTT. The full variable domain, rest sourced from reference TRBV2 and TRBJ2-2, is EPEVTQTPSHQVTQMGQEVILRCVPISNHLYFYWYRQILGQKVEFLVSFYNNEISEKSEIFDDQFSVERPDGSNFTLKIRSTKLEDSAMYFCASSWVGGNTGELFFGEGSRLTVL.

Ten or more counts support this clone. The chain carries TRBV28 and TRBJ2-5, with 12 positions matching TRBD2. V gave up 5 bases and J gave up 2 bases; unmatched junction bases: 9. The CDR3 has 17 residues. Germline CDR1 and CDR2: MDHEN and SYDVKM. CDR3 amino acids: CASSLWTSGISQETQYF. The CDR3 DNA sequence: TGTGCCAGCAGTCTCTGGACTAGCGGGATCTCGCAAGAGACCCAGTACTTC.

This clone has just a few counts. V usage is TRBV3-1 (or the pseudogene TRBV3-2) and J usage is TRBJ1-6; perhaps TRBD1 as D (5 bases). Germline loops: CDR1 LGHDT, CDR2 YNNKEL (reference sequence). The V end lost 4 bases, the J end lost 10 bases, and 14 bases lay between the germline ends. The CDR3 contains 14 residues. The CDR3: CASSPWDGGSPLHF. The CDR3 coding sequence is TGTGCCAGCAGCCCTTGGGATGGGGGGTCACCCCTCCACTTT.

J is TRBJ2-1 and V is TRBV28; 7 bases agree with TRBD2. V trimming: 3 bases; J trimming: 6 bases; junction bases outside the gene matches: 11. This CDR3 is built from 16 residues. CDR1 MDHEN and CDR2 SYDVKM come from the germline V gene. The CDR3 DNA reads as TGTGCCAGCAGTTTTGCTGGACTAGTCCTAACCAATGAGCAGTTCTTC. This codes for CASSFAGLVLTNEQFF.

The chain uses TRBV6-5 and TRBJ1-4; D is unclear. Germline-derived CDR1 and CDR2 are MNHEY and SVGAGI. Trimming cost V 2 bases and J 2 bases, with 6 bases left between them. The CDR3 runs 14 residues. The CDR3 protein is CASSYQATNEKLFF. The CDR3 nucleotides are TGTGCCAGCAGTTACCAAGCCACTAATGAAAAACTGTTTTTT.

CDR3 nucleotide sequence: TGTGCCAGCGCAACAGGGAGAGGGCAAGAGACCCAGTACTTC. Protein: CASATGRGQETQYF. The rearrangement uses TRBV2 and TRBJ2-5, with a possible D match to TRBD1 (6 bases). Germline V gene lookup returns CDR1 SNHLY and CDR2 FYNNEI. V was pared by 8 bases and J by 2 bases, with 15 bases between. This CDR3 region has 14 residues.

The chain carries TRBV5-1 and TRBJ2-1; 8 bases fit TRBD2. V shed 4 bases, J shed 9 bases, and the junction held 12 bases outside the gene matches. Germline CDR1 reads SGHRS; CDR2 reads YFSETQ. The CDR3 contains 15 residues. CDR3 nucleotide sequence: TGCGCCAGCAGCCCTACGGGAGGGGGGCAATTTGAGCAGTTCTTC. Translating it yields CASSPTGGGQFEQFF.

The chain employs TRBV6-5 and TRBJ1-4; D is uncertain. V was shortened by 0 bases and J by 7 bases, with 6 bases between the two germline ends. Germline loops: CDR1 MNHEY, CDR2 SVGAGI. The CDR3 runs 13 residues. For the CDR3, the DNA is TGTGCCAGCAGTTACTCTCTAGCTGAAAAACTGTTTTTT. This codes for CASSYSLAEKLFF.

The rearrangement links TRBV30 to TRBJ1-6; no firm D call. V was shortened by 4 bases and J by 7 bases, with 23 bases between the two germline ends. The CDR3 runs 17 residues. Germline CDR1 is GTSNPN and CDR2 is SVGIG (reference sequence). CDR3 DNA: TGTGCCTGGAACCGAGGAGTTTGGGGAGACCAAAATTCACCCCTCCACTTT. The encoded protein is CAWNRGVWGDQNSPLHF.

V gene TRBV5-6 combines with J gene TRBJ1-1; tentatively, D is TRBD1 (5 bases). V was trimmed by 1 base and J by 1 base, leaving 8 bases between them. Germline CDR1 and CDR2: SGHDT and YYEEEE. The CDR3 sequence is 14 residues long. CDR3 nucleotide sequence: TGTGCCAGCAGCTTGATAGACAGGAACACTGAAGCTTTCTTT. It is translated as CASSLIDRNTEAFF.

The rearrangement joins TRBV7-2 to TRBJ2-2, with D possibly TRBD1 on 5 matching bases. There are 14 residues in the CDR3. Trimming took 5 bases from V and 5 from J, leaving 12 bases between them. The germline CDR1 and CDR2 sequences are SGHTA and FQGNSA. The CDR3 DNA reads TGTGCCAGCAGCCCCGACAGAATAACCGGGGAGCTGTTTTTT. This encodes CASSPDRITGELFF.

As DNA, the CDR3 is TGTGCCAGCAGTATGGGTATGAAGGGGTTGTTTTTT. It is translated as CASSMGMKGLFF. V gene TRBV2 combines with J gene TRBJ1-4; D possibly corresponds to TRBD1 (5 bases). This CDR3 is 12 amino acids long. The V gene's germline CDR1 is SNHLY and CDR2 FYNNEI. V gave up 5 bases and J gave up 15 bases, with 16 bases separating them.

This clone was seen a handful of times. The V call is TRBV18, the J call TRBJ2-2, with a possible D match to TRBD2 (5 bases). Germline V gene data show CDR1 as KGHSH and CDR2 as LQKENI. Between the trimmed V and J ends, which lost 3 bases and 4 bases, there was a span of 15 bases. There are 16 residues in the CDR3. The CDR3 protein is CASSPRAERGTGELFF. CDR3 in DNA: TGTGCCAGCTCACCCCGGGCCGAACGGGGCACCGGGGAGCTGTTTTTT.

The rearrangement uses TRBV28 and TRBJ1-6; 9 bases match TRBD1. V lost 6 bases and J lost 5; bases outside the gene matches: 11. Germline CDR1 and CDR2: MDHEN and SYDVKM. The CDR3 is 17 amino acids. The CDR3 protein is CASSPTGQGSDNSPLHF. CDR3 DNA: TGTGCCAGCAGCCCCACGGGACAGGGATCGGATAATTCACCCCTCCACTTT.

The rearrangement joins TRBV7-9 to TRBJ2-2; D perhaps matches TRBD2 (7 bases). Germline lookup yields CDR1 SEHNR and CDR2 FQNEAQ (reference sequence). This CDR3 contains 17 residues. V was shortened by 4 bases and J by 1 base, with 16 bases between the two germline ends. CDR3 sequence: CASSSPPGGQNTGELFF. The CDR3, as DNA: TGTGCCAGCAGCTCCCCCCCCGGGGGGCAGAACACCGGGGAGCTGTTTTTT.

This clone appeared a single time. This sequence joins TRBV20-1 and TRBJ1-2; D is uncertain. The CDR3 has 11 residues. Germline CDR1 and CDR2: DFQATT and SNEGSKA (reference sequence). CDR3 coding DNA: TGCAGCGTCCGACCTACGGGTGGCTACACCTTC. Its protein product is CSVRPTGGYTF.

This chain joins TRBV10-3 and TRBJ1-1, with 7 positions matching TRBD1. Germline V lookup: CDR1 ENHRY, CDR2 SYGVKD. V lost 2 bases to trimming and J lost 7 bases; unmatched junction nucleotides: 7. This CDR3 contains 14 residues. The CDR3 spells CAISEGRGGNEAFF. The CDR3 nucleotides read TGTGCCATCAGTGAGGGGAGAGGGGGCAATGAAGCTTTCTTT.

V and J are TRBV15 and TRBJ1-6; D uncertain. Germline V gene lookup returns CDR1 LNHNV and CDR2 YYDKDF (reference sequence). The CDR3 covers 16 residues. Trimming removed 1 base from V and 2 bases from J, with 9 bases in between. In nucleotides, the CDR3 is TGTGCCACCAGCAGAGGGGAGGTGGCCTATAATTCACCCCTCCACTTT. It yields the protein CATSRGEVAYNSPLHF.

The rearrangement links TRBV28 to TRBJ2-3; no clear D. The CDR3 is 12 residues long. Germline CDR1 and CDR2: MDHEN and SYDVKM. Trimming removed 7 bases from V and 4 bases from J, with 9 bases in between. The CDR3 DNA is TGTGCCAGCACGGCAGAGGCAGATACGCAGTATTTT. This encodes CASTAEADTQYF.

The rearrangement joins TRBV27 to TRBJ2-3; 10 nucleotides line up with TRBD2. V lost 0 bases, J lost 4 bases, and 7 bases stayed unmatched. The CDR3 contains 17 residues. Germline CDR1 and CDR2: MNHEY and SMNVEV (reference sequence). The CDR3 here is CASSLSRPSGRPDTQYF. The CDR3, as DNA: TGTGCCAGCAGTTTATCGCGGCCTAGCGGGAGACCAGATACGCAGTATTTT.

This chain joins TRBV5-4 and TRBJ1-2; 9 nucleotides agree with TRBD1. This CDR3 has 14 amino acids. Per the germline V gene, CDR1 is SGHNT and CDR2 is YYREEE (reference sequence). V lost 2 bases to trimming and J lost 5 bases; unmatched junction nucleotides: 4. The DNA of the CDR3 is TGTGCCAGCAGCTTAAGGGACAGGGAATATGGCTACACCTTC. It yields the protein CASSLRDREYGYTF.

This sequence joins TRBV14 and TRBJ1-1, with no clear D. The CDR3 runs to 16 residues. The germline V gene has CDR1 SGHDN and CDR2 FVKESK. V was pared by 0 bases and J by 3 bases, with 14 bases between. The CDR3 sequence: CASSQELPASHTEAFF. Here the CDR3 DNA reads TGTGCCAGCAGCCAAGAACTACCGGCTAGTCACACTGAAGCTTTCTTT.